These 4 T cell receptor beta chains came from one sample sequenced in a study of T cell responses to AZD1222 COVID-19 vaccine. Clones were read by immunoSEQ multiplex PCR, and TCRdb kept only the in-frame ones, dropping some. The profile covers approximately 200,000 clones, with 70% to 90% appearing a single time and approximately 8% taken by the ten largest. This specimen consisted of peripheral blood, obtained on day 0 of AZD1222 vaccination. All receptors come from an adult in good health.

The rearrangement joins TRBV19 to TRBJ1-5; D is ambiguous. V lost 1 base and J lost 1, with 8 bases in between. The CDR3 is 15 amino acids. Germline V gene lookup returns CDR1 LNHDA and CDR2 SQIVND (reference sequence). CDR3 loop: CASSIGTASNQPQHF. The CDR3 DNA is TGTGCCAGTAGTATAGGGACGGCAAGCAATCAGCCCCAGCATTTT. The variable domain in full, with the rest retrieved from reference TRBV19 and TRBJ1-5, is DGGITQSPKYLFRKEGQNVTLSCEQNLNHDAMYWYRQDPGQGLRLIYYSQIVNDFQKGDIAEGYSVSREKKESFPLTVTSAQKNPTAFYLCASSIGTASNQPQHFGDGTRLSIL.

The chain carries TRBV7-9 and TRBJ1-2, with D maybe TRBD1 (6 bases). Germline assignment: CDR1 SEHNR and CDR2 FQNEAQ (reference sequence). This CDR3 contains 15 residues. The V end lost 2 bases, the J end lost 4 bases, and 14 bases lay between the germline ends. The CDR3 DNA follows: TGTGCCAGCAGCTTACTACAGGGATCCGGCTATGGCTACACCTTC. This encodes CASSLLQGSGYGYTF.

The rearrangement uses TRBV19 and TRBJ1-2; possible D gene TRBD1, 5 bases. Trimming took off 8 bases at V and 4 bases at J, with 8 bases between the two ends. CDR3 length: 11 residues. Germline V gene lookup returns CDR1 LNHDA and CDR2 SQIVND (reference sequence). DNA of the CDR3: TGTGCCAGTGGGGGACCCTATGGCTACACCTTC. It translates to CASGGPYGYTF.

V usage is TRBV11-2 and J usage is TRBJ1-4; 7 bases are shared with TRBD1. Germline V gene data show CDR1 as SGHAT and CDR2 as FQNNGV. There are 15 residues in the CDR3. V shed 5 bases, J shed 2 bases, and the junction held 5 bases outside the gene matches. In DNA, the CDR3 is TGTGCCAGCAGCACGTACAGGGGTACTAATGAAAAACTGTTTTTT. Translation gives CASSTYRGTNEKLFF.